This TCR beta chain was captured by sequencing in a study of cytomegalovirus exposure and HLA in healthy donors (dated by TCRdb to about 2017). Background for the entire study: According to an earlier analysis of 550 to 750 of the donors, roughly 180 million T cells yielded over 100 million unique TCR beta sequences and 276 Gb of sequence data. An early release that covered about 600 HLA-typed donors contained approximately 300 gigabases of sequencing data and about 84 million unique TCR sequences. The genetic ancestry cluster associated with self-reported Caucasian donors included roughly four fifths of the 398 genotyped donors. The study was designed to test whether signatures of past pathogen exposure could be identified by cataloging public T cell receptors. The T cell repertoires of 666 subjects were profiled by immunosequencing and related to cytomegalovirus serostatus. Besides the first cohort of hundreds of subjects, a separate validation cohort made up of over 95 different subjects was used. The study combined high-throughput TCR immunosequencing, statistical association of individual TCRs with disease status, and machine learning to predict cytomegalovirus infection status. A later analysis re-examined previously published TCR beta repertoires from over 500 donors and added high-resolution HLA genotyping to investigate patterns of TCR occurrence. Rather than drawing on any new phenotypic data, the later analysis identified candidate immune exposures from TCR beta sequences and the way those sequences occurred across donors. An earlier analysis of roughly 600 of the donors used high-throughput TCR beta sequencing to judge whether each TCR beta V gene segment behaved as functional or pseudogenic. Donor age, sex, ethnicity and CMV serostatus were compiled together with the repertoire data. In a later genetic analysis, genome-wide SNP genotypes for about three fifths of the roughly 670 donors were used, and that subset was treated as a discovery cohort. Every repertoire in the discovery cohort had been generated on one and the same sequencing platform. Both class I and class II loci were covered by HLA typing, at four-digit resolution. Typing coverage differed by locus: A, B, C, DRB1 and DQB1 were typed in roughly 620-630 donors, DQA1 in 500 to 550, DPA1 in some 610, and DPB1 in just under 490. Because of strong linkage in the cohort, five DR-DQ haplotypes were treated as single units for association and clustering. Among roughly 400 genotyped donors of the cohort, an average of approximately 250,000 unique TCR beta nucleotide sequences were sequenced per donor, roughly 18% of them non-productive.

Study-level results and caveats: Linkage disequilibrium might explain the correlated functional status among segregating V segments, but an unknown experimental factor could not be excluded. When HLA alleles, especially DR and DQ, strongly co-occurred, TCR associations were difficult to assign to individual alleles. The authors suggested that the approach could potentially be extended to other disease states and immunological phenotypes. In a later analysis, HLA-associated TCR beta chains showed more clonal expansion and lower generation probabilities than non-associated chains that were equally common. In a later analysis, some 17,000 TCR beta sequences were associated with specific HLA alleles at a false discovery rate of 0.05. Broadly in line with IMGT annotations, most TCR beta V segments showed up in productive rearrangements about 90% or about 30% of the time in an earlier analysis of roughly 590 of the donors. The classifier was reported to diagnose cytomegalovirus status with high specificity and sensitivity in both the original and validation cohorts. Three of the identified cytomegalovirus-associated TCR beta chains were confirmed in vitro to be specific for cytomegalovirus antigens. A cluster of highly shared sequence variants was judged likely to be a technical artifact of the sequencing pipeline. A later genetic analysis associated a missense DCLRE1C variant with V-gene and J-gene trimming of TCR beta chains, and an independent cohort replicated the association. The only immune exposure information available for the cohort was CMV serostatus. In a later analysis, most CMV-associated TCR beta chains were found to appear HLA-restricted, with HLA associations seemingly driven largely by CMV exposure. Compared with the approximately 700-donor mean, donors in an Asian-associated ancestry cluster had fewer N-insertions in productive TCRs, according to a later genetic analysis. The study gave a list of some 150 TCR beta chains associated with cytomegalovirus. A further reported finding was that TCR beta sequences accurately predicted the HLA-A and HLA-B alleles for most subjects in the first cohort. A later analysis found that TCR association rates varied across HLA loci, with DRB1 alleles showing the most associated TCRs and HLA-C alleles the fewest. Most TCR sequences were seen in very few donors, while some public TCRs were found in many individuals. Roughly uniform sequencing depth across donors was assumed in presence/absence analyses, although this assumption may not hold. The 87-base-pair reads could not distinguish some IMGT-functional V segments, including TRBV6-2 and TRBV6-3, so those segments were excluded. Because HLA typing was unavailable for some donors at each locus, only the typed subset was used in association tests. A later analysis reported that several top co-occurrence clusters appeared linked to parvovirus B19, influenza, CMV and Epstein-Barr virus. The earlier analysis of around 600 of the donors excluded roughly 17 rarely observed V segments, including chromosome 9 orphons, because counts were too low. Only TCR beta chains were sequenced in this cohort, and the absence of alpha or paired-chain data limited detectable features.

Looking up the germline V gene yields CDR1 SNHLY and CDR2 FYNNEI. Spanning cysteine to phenylalanine, the CDR3 consists of 13 amino acids. The sequence is cut down to CDR3 DNA, 39 bases in frame from base 1. Trimmed from V: 7 bases; trimmed from J: 3 bases; junction bases lacking a gene match: 4. The library was prepared using the immunoSEQ multiplex PCR assay. A mixture of 60 forward primers for TCR Vbeta segments and 13 reverse primers for TCR Jbeta segments was used in the multiplex PCR. The CDR3 region of rearranged TCR beta genes was amplified from genomic DNA by a multiplex PCR assay. The Illumina HiSeq System was used to sequence the amplified TCR beta libraries as 87-base-pair reads. In the paper's pipeline: Across the 640 or so repertoires, a later analysis counted tens of millions of unique TCR beta chains, about 10 million of which were shared by at least two donors. Raw reads were error-corrected and collapsed into unique sequences by a nearest-neighbor algorithm in which closely related sequences were merged to remove PCR and sequencing errors. Alignment of CDR3 sequences to IMGT reference sequences was used to assign V, D and J gene segments. Each retained sequence needed at least a six-nucleotide match to both a V gene segment and a J gene segment. Rearrangements were classified as productive when the CDR3 lacked stop codons and remained in frame with V and J, and all other rearrangements were classified as non-productive. Following IMGT convention, CDR3 was defined as the stretch from the second conserved V-encoded cysteine up to the conserved J-encoded phenylalanine. Sequences without an unambiguous match to a single V gene segment were excluded from the earlier analysis of almost 600 of the donors. An earlier analysis of 587 of the donors called V segments functional above 56.7% productive rearrangements and segregating when the between-donor standard deviation exceeded 5%. A statistical classification framework was developed to diagnose cytomegalovirus status using the catalog of TCR beta chain sequences. A later analysis assigned V and J genes by comparing TCR nucleotide sequences with IMGT/GENE-DB human TR gene sequences. A later analysis assigned CDR3 sequences and most-parsimonious VDJ recombination scenarios with the TCRdist pipeline. In a later analysis, each TCR beta chain was defined by its CDR3 amino acid sequence together with its V-gene family, and reads without a unique V-gene family were excluded. To address suspected cross-contamination and a sequencing artifact, a later analysis removed a few hundred highly shared, low-generation-probability nucleotide sequences. For each public chain, a later analysis derived a clonal expansion index from normalized ranks of inferred template counts within each repertoire. In a later analysis, generation probabilities were computed using a VDJ recombination model fitted to out-of-frame rearrangements, and the results were checked against IGoR. In a later analysis, hypergeometric tests were used to score TCR-TCR, TCR-HLA and TCR-CMV co-occurrence, with a repertoire-size bias correction applied to TCR pairs. To estimate false discovery rates, a later analysis permuted the HLA or CMV assignments 20 times. In a later analysis, co-occurring TCRs were grouped using DBSCAN, with TCRdist sequence similarity added in when clustering inside HLA-allele-positive subsets. For co-occurrence clustering, repertoires with fewer than 30,000 or more than 120,000 public chains were excluded, along with four or five repertoires with anomalous nucleotide sharing. Entries here come from immuneACCESS through TCRdb and include only in-frame sequences with V and J called. Some clones fail to appear in such tables; in the studies checked, an unresolved V gene covers under half of the shortfall, and the cause of the remainder is unknown. V, J and clone size are those of that table, while D and trimming were read from the DNA. The sample records roughly 200,000 clones, approximately 80% of which are singletons. Together, the top ten hold 13% to 15% of the sample.

The cohort was made up of about 610 healthy bone marrow donors. Cohort members were all nominally healthy when sampled, although unrecorded immune exposures were likely present. The donor tested CMV seropositive and was one of the 289 seropositive cohort members. A peripheral blood sample was provided by each donor, and peripheral blood mononuclear cells were used for TCR beta sequencing. Genomic DNA was extracted from the blood cell samples with the Qiagen DNeasy Blood Extraction Kit. This clone was counted between two and nine times. There is no known antigen for this receptor. The sample holds no much larger clone one base away, and base qualities are not on file.

The sample consisted of PBMCs. This TCR was recovered from a woman aged 30 to 39 in good health and CMV-seropositive. Recombination linked TRBV2 to TRBJ2-5; 8 nucleotides in the junction match TRBD1. The CDR3 region has the sequence CASTTGDEETQYF. The sequenced DNA is TGTGCCAGCACGACAGGGGATGAAGAGACCCAGTACTTC. Full variable domain (CDR3 extended with the reference TRBV2 and TRBJ2-5 proteins): EPEVTQTPSHQVTQMGQEVILRCVPISNHLYFYWYRQILGQKVEFLVSFYNNEISEKSEIFDDQFSVERPDGSNFTLKIRSTKLEDSAMYFCASTTGDEETQYFGPGTRLLVL.